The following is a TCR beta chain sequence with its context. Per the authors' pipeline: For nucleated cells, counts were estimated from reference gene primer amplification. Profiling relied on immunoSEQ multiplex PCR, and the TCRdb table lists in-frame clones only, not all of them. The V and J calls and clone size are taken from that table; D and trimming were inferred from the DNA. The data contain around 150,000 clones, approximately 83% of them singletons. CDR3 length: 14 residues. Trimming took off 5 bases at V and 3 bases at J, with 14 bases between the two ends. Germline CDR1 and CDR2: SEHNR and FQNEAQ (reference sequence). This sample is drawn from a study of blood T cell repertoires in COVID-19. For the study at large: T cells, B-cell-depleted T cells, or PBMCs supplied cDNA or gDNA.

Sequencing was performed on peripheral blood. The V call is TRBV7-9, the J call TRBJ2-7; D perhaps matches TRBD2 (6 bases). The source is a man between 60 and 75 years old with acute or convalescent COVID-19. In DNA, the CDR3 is TGTGCCAGCAGCAAAGACGGAGGGATCTACGAGCAGTACTTC. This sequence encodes CASSKDGGIYEQYF.